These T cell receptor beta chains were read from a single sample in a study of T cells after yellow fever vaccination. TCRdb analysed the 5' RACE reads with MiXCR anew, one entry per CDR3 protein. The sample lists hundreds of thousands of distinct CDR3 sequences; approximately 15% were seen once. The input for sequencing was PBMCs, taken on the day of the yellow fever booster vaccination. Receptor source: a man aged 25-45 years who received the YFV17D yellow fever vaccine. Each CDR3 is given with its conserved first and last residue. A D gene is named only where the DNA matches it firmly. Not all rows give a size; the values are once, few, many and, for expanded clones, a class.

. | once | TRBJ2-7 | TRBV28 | TGTGCCAGCAGGAACAGGGTATTGCAGTACTTC | CASRNRVLQYF
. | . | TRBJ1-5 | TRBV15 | TGTGCCACCAGTAATCCGGGAAGGCTTCAGCCCCAGCATTTT | CATSNPGRLQPQHF
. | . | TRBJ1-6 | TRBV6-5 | TGTGCCAGCAGTTACTCCACGCCGGCGAATTCACCCCTCCACTTT | CASSYSTPANSPLHF
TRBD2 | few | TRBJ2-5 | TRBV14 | TGTGCCAGCAGCCAAGATCGGTCACTAGCGGGGCAAGAGACCCAGTACTTC | CASSQDRSLAGQETQYF
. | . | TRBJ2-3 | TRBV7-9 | TGTGCCAGCAGCTCTTTGGAGGGGAGTTACCATACGCAGTATTTT | CASSSLEGSYHTQYF
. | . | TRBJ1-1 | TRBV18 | TGTGCCACTTCACCCGGCAGAGAGAACACTGAAGCTTTCTTT | CATSPGRENTEAFF
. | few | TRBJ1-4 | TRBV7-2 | TGTGCCAGCAGCCCTAGACATGGTAATGAAAAACTGTTTTTT | CASSPRHGNEKLFF
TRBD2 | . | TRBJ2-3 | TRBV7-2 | TGTGCCAGCAGCTTACTATTCACTAGCGGGACTACAGATACGCAGTATTTT | CASSLLFTSGTTDTQYF
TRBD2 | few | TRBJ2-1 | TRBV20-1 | TGCAGTGCTAGGACTAGCGGGCCCTACAATGAGCAGTTCTTC | CSARTSGPYNEQFF
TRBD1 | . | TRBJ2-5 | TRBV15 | TGTGCCACCAGCAGAGATTACGGACAGGGTCGGGAGACCCAGTACTTC | CATSRDYGQGRETQYF
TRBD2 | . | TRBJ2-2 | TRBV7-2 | TGTGCCAGCAGCCGAATAGCCAGCTCCGGGACTAGCGGGCTTCCCACCGGGGAGCTGTTTTTT | CASSRIASSGTSGLPTGELFF
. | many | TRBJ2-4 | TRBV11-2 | TGTGCCAGCAGCTTAGGGACTATCAAAAACATTCAGTACTTC | CASSLGTIKNIQYF
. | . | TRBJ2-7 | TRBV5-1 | TGCGCCAGCAGCCGACAAGAGCGAGGGTACGAGCAGTACTTC | CASSRQERGYEQYF
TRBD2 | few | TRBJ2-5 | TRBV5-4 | TGTGCCAGCAGCATCCCTAGCGGGAAGCAAGAGACCCAGTACTTC | CASSIPSGKQETQYF
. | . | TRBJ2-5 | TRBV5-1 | TGCGCCAGCAGCTTGGTGGGGACCACAGTTCAAGAGACCCAGTACTTC | CASSLVGTTVQETQYF
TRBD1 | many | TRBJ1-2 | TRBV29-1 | TGCAGCGTCCGGGACAGGGTCTATGGCTACACCTTC | CSVRDRVYGYTF
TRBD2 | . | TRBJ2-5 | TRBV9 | TGTGCCAGCAGCAGGGGACTAGCGGGAGGCCTCCAAGAGACCCAGTACTTC | CASSRGLAGGLQETQYF
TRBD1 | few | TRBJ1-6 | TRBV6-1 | TGTGCCAGCAGCCGACAGGGGATAGGGTCACCCCTCCACTTT | CASSRQGIGSPLHF
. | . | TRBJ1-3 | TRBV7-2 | TGTGCCAGCAGCCCCCACGAGGCTTCTGGAAACACCATATATTTT | CASSPHEASGNTIYF
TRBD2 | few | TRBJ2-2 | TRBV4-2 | TGTGCCAGCAGCCTCCGTACGGGGACTAGACTCACCGGGGAGCTGTTTTTT | CASSLRTGTRLTGELFF
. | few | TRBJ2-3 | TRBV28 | TGTGCCAGCAGTGGACAAGACATAGATACGCAGTATTTT | CASSGQDIDTQYF
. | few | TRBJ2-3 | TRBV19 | TGTGCCAGTAGTAGAATTAGCGGCGATACGCAGTATTTT | CASSRISGDTQYF
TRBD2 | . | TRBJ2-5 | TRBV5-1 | TGCGCCAGCAGCTTGGCCGAGGGGCGGGAGATGTTAAAGACCCAGTACTTC | CASSLAEGREMLKTQYF
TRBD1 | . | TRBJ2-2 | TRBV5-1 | TGCGCCAGCAGCTTGGAGCTGACAGGGGGAGCCGGGGAGCTGTTTTTT | CASSLELTGGAGELFF
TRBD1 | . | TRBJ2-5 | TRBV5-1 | TGCGCCAGCAGCTTGTATCAGGGGGCTCAAGAGACCCAGTACTTC | CASSLYQGAQETQYF
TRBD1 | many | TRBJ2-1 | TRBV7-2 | TGTGCCAGCAGCAAGCAAAGGGGACAGGGCGGACTAGAGCAGTTCTTC | CASSKQRGQGGLEQFF
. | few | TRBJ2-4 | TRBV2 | TGTGCCAGCAGTGGGCGAGGGGGAAGGGACATTCAGTACTTC | CASSGRGGRDIQYF
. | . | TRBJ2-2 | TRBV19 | TGTGCCAGTAGTAGCAACAGGGCGGATAACACCGGGGAGCTGTTTTTT | CASSSNRADNTGELFF
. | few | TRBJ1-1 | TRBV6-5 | TGTGCCAGCAGTTACTCGACTGGGCACACTGAAGCTTTCTTT | CASSYSTGHTEAFF
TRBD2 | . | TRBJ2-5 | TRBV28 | TGTGCCAGCAGTCTTCTAGCGGGAGGACCCCAAGAGACCCAGTACTTC | CASSLLAGGPQETQYF
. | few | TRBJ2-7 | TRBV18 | TGTGCCAGCTCCCCCTTGAGGGACGAGCAGTACTTC | CASSPLRDEQYF
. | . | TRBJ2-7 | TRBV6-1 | TGTGCCAGCAGTGAATCGGGCTACGAGCAGTACTTC | CASSESGYEQYF
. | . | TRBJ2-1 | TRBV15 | TGTGCCACCAGCAGAGTGGAGAGGTCGGATGAGCAGTTCTTC | CATSRVERSDEQFF
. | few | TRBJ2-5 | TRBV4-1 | TGCGCCAGCAGCACTCAGGGTAACGGTTGGGAGACCCAGTACTTC | CASSTQGNGWETQYF
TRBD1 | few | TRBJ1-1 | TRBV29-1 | TGCAGCGTTGAACGACAGGGTAACCCTGAAGCTTTCTTT | CSVERQGNPEAFF
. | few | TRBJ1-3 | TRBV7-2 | TGTGCCAGCAGCCAGAGGAGAGACTCTGGAAACACCATATATTTT | CASSQRRDSGNTIYF
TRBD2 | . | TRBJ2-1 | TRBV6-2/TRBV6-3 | TGTGCCAGCAGCCTCCTCCACCCCGGGACTAGCGGGATCGATGAGCAGTTCTTC | CASSLLHPGTSGIDEQFF
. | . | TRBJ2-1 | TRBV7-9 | TGTGCCAGCAGCCGTAGACTAGATGATGAGCAGTTCTTC | CASSRRLDDEQFF
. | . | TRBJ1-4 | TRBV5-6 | TGTGCCAGCAGCTTCACGGGATCGAATGAAAAACTGTTTTTT | CASSFTGSNEKLFF
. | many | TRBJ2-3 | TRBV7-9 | TGTGCCAGCAGCCTAGGACCCACGCAGTATTTT | CASSLGPTQYF
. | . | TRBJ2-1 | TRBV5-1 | TGCGCCAGCACTAAGACGAATGAGCAGTTCTTC | CASTKTNEQFF
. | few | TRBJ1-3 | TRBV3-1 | TGTGCCAGCAGCCAAGCCACGTTGGCTGGAAACACCATATATTTT | CASSQATLAGNTIYF
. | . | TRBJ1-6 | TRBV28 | TGTGCCAGCAGTTTTCAGGAGTTACTGAATTCACCCCTCCACTTT | CASSFQELLNSPLHF
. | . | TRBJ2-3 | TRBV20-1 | TGCAGTGCTAGCCACCTAAGTAGCACAGATACGCAGTATTTT | CSASHLSSTDTQYF
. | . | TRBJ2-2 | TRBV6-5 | TGTGCCAGCGAGAGTTACACCGGGGAGCTGTTTTTT | CASESYTGELFF
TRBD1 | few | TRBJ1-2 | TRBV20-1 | TGCAGTGCCCCGGGACAGGGGAGAGAGAGCTACACCTTC | CSAPGQGRESYTF
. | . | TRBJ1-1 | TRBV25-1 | TGTGCCAGCGGCTTCGGGAGCCCCTCTGAAGCTTTCTTT | CASGFGSPSEAFF
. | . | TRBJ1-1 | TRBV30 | TGTGCCTGGGGGAGAGCAGGGAATACTGAAGCTTTCTTT | CAWGRAGNTEAFF
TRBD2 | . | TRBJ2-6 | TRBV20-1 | TGCAGTGCTAGAGAACCGGGACTAGCGGGCCTCTCTGGGGCCAACGTCCTGACTTTC | CSAREPGLAGLSGANVLTF
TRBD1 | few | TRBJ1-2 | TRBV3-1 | TGTGCCAGCAGCCAAGTCCGGGACAGCGCTAACTATGGCTACACCTTC | CASSQVRDSANYGYTF
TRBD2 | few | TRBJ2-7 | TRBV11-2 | TGTGCCAGCAGCTCGCCCACTAGCGGAGCTGACGAGCAGTACTTC | CASSSPTSGADEQYF